This entry lists 13 T cell receptor beta chains sequenced from one sample in a study of blood T cell repertoires in COVID-19. Profiled with immunoSEQ multiplex PCR; TCRdb holds only in-frame clones, not every one. The sample lists a few hundred thousand clones; 75% to 90% were seen once. The material sequenced was peripheral blood. The receptors originated from a woman aged 18-29 years with acute or convalescent COVID-19.

V is TRBV10-3 and J is TRBJ2-3, with D maybe TRBD2 (6 bases). Trimming removed 6 bases at V and 4 bases at J, with 17 bases between. Per germline, CDR1 ENHRY and CDR2 SYGVKD. The CDR3 has 15 amino acids. CDR3 residues: CAIRDGTHEADTQYF. In DNA, the CDR3 is TGTGCCATCAGAGACGGGACTCACGAGGCAGATACGCAGTATTTT.

V gene TRBV6-6 combines with J gene TRBJ2-7, with D uncertain. The CDR3 loop spans 12 amino acids. V was cut by 8 bases and J by 5 bases, with 13 bases left in between. Germline lookup yields CDR1 MNHNY and CDR2 SVGAGI (reference sequence). The CDR3 nucleotides are TGTGCCAGCGCCAGGTTTAAACACGAGCAGTACTTC. Translation gives CASARFKHEQYF.

The chain combines TRBV3-1 (or the pseudogene TRBV3-2) with TRBJ2-7; TRBD2 might be the D (6 bases). This CDR3 has 15 amino acids. The ends were cut back, 4 bases at V and 6 bases at J, with 19 bases in the middle. The germline CDR1 and CDR2 sequences are LGHDT and YNNKEL (reference sequence). In nucleotides, the CDR3 is TGTGCCAGCAGCCGAACTACTATGCGGGGTTCCGAGCAGTACTTC. Amino acids: CASSRTTMRGSEQYF.

V and J are TRBV28 and TRBJ1-4, with no clear D. Per the germline V gene, CDR1 is MDHEN and CDR2 is SYDVKM. This CDR3 spans 17 amino acids. V was cut by 4 bases and J by 7 bases, with 22 bases left in between. The CDR3 nucleotides read TGTGCCAGCAGTTCCCCCACTCACTACGCGTCAAGTGAAAAACTGTTTTTT. This codes for CASSSPTHYASSEKLFF.

By share of the sample, this clone is medium-sized (0.01 to 0.1%). The chain uses TRBV28 and TRBJ2-2, with D tentatively TRBD2 (6 bases). The CDR3 extends over 12 amino acids. In germline, CDR1 is MDHEN, CDR2 SYDVKM. Trimming took 4 bases from V and 8 from J, leaving 8 bases between them. In DNA form, the CDR3 reads TGTGCCAGCAGTTCTAGCGAGGGGGAGCTGTTTTTT. It translates to CASSSSEGELFF.

The chain couples TRBV28 to TRBJ2-7; the match to TRBD2 covers 8 bases. The CDR3 is 16 amino acids. The V and J ends lost 5 bases and 0 bases, in that order; junction bases with no gene match: 9. Per the germline V gene, CDR1 is MDHEN and CDR2 is SYDVKM. CDR3 nucleotide sequence: TGTGCCAGCAGTACTAGCGGACTCTCGAGCTCCTACGAGCAGTACTTC. Translating it yields CASSTSGLSSSYEQYF.

The CDR3 region has the DNA TGTGCCGGGGAGACAACCTACGAGCAGTACTTC. It translates to CAGETTYEQYF. The chain couples TRBV30 to TRBJ2-5; D is possibly TRBD2 (5 bases). The J call may be wrong; the DNA end is better matched by TRBJ2-7. Germline V CDR1 and CDR2: GTSNPN, SVGIG (reference sequence). The CDR3 has 11 amino acids.

This chain uses TRBV6-5 with TRBJ2-3; 8 positions match TRBD2. The CDR3 covers 15 residues. CDR1 and CDR2 (germline): MNHEY, SVGAGI. After removal of 8 bases from V and 7 bases from J, the junction contained 14 bases not matched to a gene. CDR3 DNA: TGTGCCAGCCTTCCTCGGCGGGGGGCGATAAATACGCAGTATTTT. Its translation: CASLPRRGAINTQYF.

The chain uses TRBV5-1 and TRBJ1-2; 7 nucleotides agree with TRBD1. V gave up 1 base and J gave up 0 bases; unmatched junction bases: 9. CDR3 length: 17 residues. The germline gives CDR1 SGHRS, CDR2 YFSETQ. The CDR3 coding sequence is TGCGCCAGCAGCTTGTTTGCGCAGGGGGTGGCTAACTATGGCTACACCTTC. Encoded protein: CASSLFAQGVANYGYTF.

The chain uses TRBV3-1 (or the pseudogene TRBV3-2) and TRBJ2-5; 7 bases are a match to TRBD1. The germline CDR1 and CDR2 sequences are LGHDT and YNNKEL (reference sequence). The CDR3 covers 16 residues. V gave up 0 bases and J gave up 5 bases; unmatched junction bases: 9. The CDR3 DNA reads TGTGCCAGCAGCCAAGATCGAGGGACAGACTATGAGACCCAGTACTTC. It specifies CASSQDRGTDYETQYF.

V is TRBV19 and J is TRBJ1-2; TRBD1 might be the D (5 bases). CDR1 LNHDA and CDR2 SQIVND come from the germline V gene (reference sequence). The CDR3 consists of 15 residues. V was pared by 3 bases and J by 0 bases, with 11 bases between. DNA for the CDR3: TGTGCCAGTAGTATGGAAAGGGGAACTAACTATGGCTACACCTTC. This sequence encodes CASSMERGTNYGYTF.

The chain joins TRBV5-4 to TRBJ1-4; D may be TRBD1 (5 bases). V was clipped by 4 bases and J by 5 bases, with 21 bases between them. Germline V gene data show CDR1 as SGHNT and CDR2 as YYREEE (reference sequence). The length of the CDR3 is 17 residues. Written as DNA, the CDR3 is TGTGCCAGCAGCAAATTATTGCTAACAGGCGAAAATGAAAAACTGTTTTTT. Protein: CASSKLLLTGENEKLFF.

The genes are TRBV6-1 and TRBJ2-7; 8 bases map to TRBD1. The V segment lost 1 base and the J segment 5 bases; nucleotides outside the gene matches: 7. Germline loops: CDR1 MNHNS, CDR2 SASEGT. The CDR3 totals 15 residues. The CDR3: CASSEGSSGGDEQYF. The CDR3 DNA reads as TGTGCCAGCAGTGAAGGGTCATCAGGGGGCGACGAGCAGTACTTC.